The 17 T cell receptor beta chains below come from one sample, sequenced in a study of cytomegalovirus exposure and HLA in healthy donors. Use of 60 Vbeta and 13 Jbeta primers characterized the PCR. The assay was immunoSEQ multiplex PCR, and TCRdb's table has in-frame clones only and misses some. This table has some 95,000 clones, less than 80% appearing once. Sequencing used PBMCs. The source is a young man in good health and CMV-seronegative.

By sample share, this clone is medium-sized. The chain joins TRBV9 to TRBJ2-3; 10 bases line up with TRBD1. After removal of 1 base from V and 11 bases from J, the junction contained 7 bases not matched to a gene. This CDR3 spans 14 amino acids. Germline-derived CDR1 and CDR2 are SGDLS and YYNGEE. The CDR3 is CASSVRTGGMMQYF. The CDR3 coding sequence is TGTGCCAGCAGCGTAAGGACAGGGGGTATGATGCAGTATTTT. Based on the CDR3 plus reference TRBV9 and TRBJ2-3, the full variable domain is DSGVTQTPKHLITATGQRVTLRCSPRSGDLSVYWYQQSLDQGLQFLIQYYNGEERAKGNILERFSAQQFPDLHSELNLSSLELGDSALYFCASSVRTGGMMQYFGPGTRLTVL.

This clone occurred a few times. The gene calls are TRBV5-6 and TRBJ1-1; D gene uncertain. This CDR3 spans 12 amino acids. The germline CDR1 and CDR2 sequences are SGHDT and YYEEEE. With 0 bases removed from V and 8 bases from J, the gap between germline ends came to 8 bases. The CDR3 DNA reads TGTGCCAGCAGCTTGGTGGGCAGCGAAGCTTTCTTT. Its translation: CASSLVGSEAFF.

The V gene is TRBV5-1, the J gene TRBJ2-7, with 11 positions matching TRBD2. The CDR3 contains 16 residues. Germline assignment: CDR1 SGHRS and CDR2 YFSETQ. V trimming: 3 bases; J trimming: 1 base; junction bases outside the gene matches: 6. Here the CDR3 DNA reads TGCGCCAGCAGCTGGGGACTAGCGGAAAATTCCTACGAGCAGTACTTC. Translating it yields CASSWGLAENSYEQYF. The whole variable domain, remainder taken from reference TRBV5-1 and TRBJ2-7, is KAGVTQTPRYLIKTRGQQVTLSCSPISGHRSVSWYQQTPGQGLQFLFEYFSETQRNKGNFPGRFSGRQFSNSRSEMNVSTLELGDSALYLCASSWGLAENSYEQYFGPGTRLTVT.

The chain has TRBV2 and TRBJ2-7, with 10 positions matching TRBD2. This CDR3 spans 14 amino acids. The germline CDR1 and CDR2 sequences are SNHLY and FYNNEI. The J segment lost 3 bases and the V segment lost 3 bases, leaving 2 bases of the junction unmatched. CDR3 DNA: TGTGCCAGCAGTGATAGCGGGAGGAACTACGAGCAGTACTTC. Protein sequence: CASSDSGRNYEQYF.

V and J are TRBV5-8 and TRBJ2-7, with D perhaps matching TRBD2 (5 bases). V lost 0 bases and J lost 2, with 9 bases in between. The CDR3 length is 14 residues. Germline V gene lookup returns CDR1 SGHTS and CDR2 YDEGEE. CDR3 protein: CASSLEVGAYEQYF. CDR3 DNA: TGTGCCAGCAGCTTGGAAGTCGGGGCCTACGAGCAGTACTTC.

The gene calls are TRBV30 and TRBJ2-5; the D is unclear. The CDR3 is made up of 11 amino acids. Looked up from germline, CDR1 is GTSNPN and CDR2 is SVGIG (reference sequence). CDR3 coding DNA: TGTGCTCTGGCTTCACGAGGGACCCAGTACTTC. Amino acids: CALASRGTQYF. The full variable domain, rest sourced from reference TRBV30 and TRBJ2-5, is SQTIHQWPATLVQPVGSPLSLECTVEGTSNPNLYWYRQAAGRGLQLLFYSVGIGQISSEVPQNLSASRPQDRQFILSSKKLLLSDSGFYLCALASRGTQYFGPGTRLLVL.

This clone was counted only a few times. The V gene is TRBV2, the J gene TRBJ2-1; D gene uncertain. The V end lost 6 bases, the J end lost 8 bases, and 11 bases lay between the germline ends. The CDR3 length is 12 residues. Germline loops: CDR1 SNHLY, CDR2 FYNNEI. CDR3 bases: TGTGCCAGCAGGCTAGATTTGGATGAGCAGTTCTTC. It translates to CASRLDLDEQFF.

The V gene is TRBV28, the J gene TRBJ2-7; TRBD1 might be the D (6 bases). The CDR3 is made up of 16 amino acids. Germline assignment: CDR1 MDHEN and CDR2 SYDVKM. V lost 4 bases, J lost 0 bases, and 16 bases lay in between. CDR3 protein: CASSSGPADSSYEQYF. The CDR3 bases are TGTGCCAGCAGTTCCGGCCCTGCGGACAGCTCCTACGAGCAGTACTTC.

The genes are TRBV6-1 and TRBJ1-2, with 7 positions matching TRBD1. Germline V gene lookup returns CDR1 MNHNS and CDR2 SASEGT. The V gene end was trimmed by 1 base and the J gene end by 8 bases; junction bases not matched to a gene: 7. The CDR3 has 14 residues. The CDR3 region is CASSEGRGSIGYTF. For the CDR3, the DNA is TGTGCCAGCAGTGAAGGCAGGGGGTCGATCGGCTACACCTTC.

This chain links TRBV5-4 with TRBJ2-5, with a tentative D call TRBD1 (8 bases). This CDR3 spans 15 amino acids. Germline V gene sequence: CDR1 SGHNT, CDR2 YYREEE (reference sequence). Trimming removed 5 bases from V and 4 bases from J, with 18 bases in between. The CDR3 nucleotides are TGTGCCAGCAGTTTTGCGGACAGGGAGGGAGAGACCCAGTACTTC. Its translation: CASSFADREGETQYF.

This clone was seen once. The V gene is TRBV6-1, the J gene TRBJ2-2; TRBD1 agrees at 7 bases. CDR1 is MNHNS and CDR2 is SASEGT in the germline V gene. V shed 6 bases, J shed 5 bases, and the junction held 9 bases outside the gene matches. This CDR3 has 15 residues. The CDR3 spells CASRIPGQITGELFF. DNA for the CDR3: TGTGCCAGCAGGATCCCGGGACAGATAACCGGGGAGCTGTTTTTT.

CDR3 coding DNA: TGTGCCAGCAGCTTAGCCGGGACAGGGGTTAATTCACCCCTCCACTTT. Residues: CASSLAGTGVNSPLHF. The rearrangement uses TRBV7-9 and TRBJ1-6; TRBD1 matches at 10 bases. Per the germline V gene, CDR1 is SEHNR and CDR2 is FQNEAQ (reference sequence). This CDR3 is built from 16 residues. V lost 0 bases, J lost 6 bases, and 2 bases stayed unmatched.

J is TRBJ1-1 and V is TRBV10-2; TRBD1 matches at 7 bases. This CDR3 has 13 amino acids. V gave up 5 bases and J gave up 4 bases; unmatched junction bases: 4. CDR1 and CDR2 from the germline V gene are WSHSY and SAAADI. The CDR3, as DNA: TGCGCCAGCAGTCCAGGGGGAACCACTGAAGCTTTCTTT. The encoded protein is CASSPGGTTEAFF.

This sequence joins TRBV7-2 and TRBJ1-4, with a possible D match to TRBD1 (5 bases). CDR1 SGHTA and CDR2 FQGNSA come from the germline V gene. V shed 1 base and J shed 1 base, with 7 bases lying between them. There are 15 residues in the CDR3. The CDR3 protein is CASSLVRGTNEKLFF. In DNA form, the CDR3 reads TGTGCCAGCAGCTTAGTTAGGGGAACTAATGAAAAACTGTTTTTT.

The V call is TRBV4-1, the J call TRBJ1-2; 7 bases are shared with TRBD1. The germline gives CDR1 MGHRA, CDR2 YSYEKL. The CDR3 contains 17 residues. V lost 4 bases and J lost 2; bases outside the gene matches: 13. The CDR3 nucleotides are TGCGCCAGCAGCCCCACATACTCCGGGACAGAGAACTATGGCTACACCTTC. Protein: CASSPTYSGTENYGYTF.

This clone was found once. CDR3 amino acids: CAWSDGGNPSGNTIYF. For the CDR3, the DNA is TGTGCCTGGAGTGACGGGGGAAACCCCTCTGGAAACACCATATATTTT. The chain carries TRBV30 and TRBJ1-3; the D gene is possibly TRBD1 (5 bases). V was pared by 1 base and J by 0 bases, with 13 bases between. Germline CDR1 and CDR2: GTSNPN and SVGIG (reference sequence). The CDR3 length is 16 residues.

The chain links TRBV5-1 to TRBJ2-3; tentatively, D is TRBD1 (6 bases). Germline V gene data show CDR1 as SGHRS and CDR2 as YFSETQ. Trimming removed 4 bases from V and 1 base from J, with 16 bases in between. This CDR3 has 16 amino acids. The CDR3 DNA sequence: TGCGCCAGCAGCCCCCCGTGGGGGCAAGGCACAGATACGCAGTATTTT. Protein: CASSPPWGQGTDTQYF.